This entry lists 8 T cell receptor beta chains sequenced from one sample in a study of CXCR3-negative and CXCR3-positive naive CD8 T cells. Findings of the study overall: In CXCR3-positive naive cells, the TRB CDR3s were more hydrophobic than in CXCR3-negative naive cells.

5' RACE with UMI labels generated the TRB cDNA libraries. TCRdb re-called the 5' RACE reads; every CDR3 protein appears as one record, without DNA. Seen in this sample are 150,000 to 180,000 distinct CDR3 sequences; the ten most common clones hold about 0.48%. Their cognate antigens are unknown. Sequenced: naive CXCR3+ CD8+ T cells from blood. Subset in this sample: CD45RO-CCR7+CD27+CD95- naive CD8+ T cells expressing CXCR3 (TNR3+). The origin of the receptors is a human donor in good health. Some clones in this sample may be carry-over from other donors' samples.

CDR3 sequence reads: CAISDPTAGKLAKNIQYF. The chain joins TRBV10-3 to TRBJ2-4. Germline V CDR1 and CDR2: ENHRY, SYGVKD. This CDR3 is built from 18 residues.

The chain's CDR3 is CASSSRGTEAFF. The J gene is TRBJ1-1, the V gene TRBV7-9; TCRdb proposes TRBD1, but this gene call is untestable without DNA. The germline V gene has CDR1 SEHNR and CDR2 FQNEAQ (reference sequence). The CDR3 totals 12 residues.

V gene TRBV10-2 combines with J gene TRBJ2-3. Germline-derived CDR1 and CDR2 are WSHSY and SAAADI. The CDR3 sequence is 13 residues long. The CDR3 reads CASSARFSDTQYF.

The V gene is TRBV7-9, the J gene TRBJ1-4; TCRdb calls TRBD1, which cannot be checked without DNA. The length of the CDR3 is 15 residues. From germline, CDR1 is SEHNR and CDR2 FQNEAQ (reference sequence). CDR3 residues: CASSSPGQGIEKLFF.

The chain joins TRBV15 to TRBJ2-1; as DNA is missing, the TRBD2 call by TCRdb cannot be tested. The CDR3 contains 19 residues. Germline V gene data show CDR1 as LNHNV and CDR2 as YYDKDF (reference sequence). CDR3 sequence reads: CATSRPGTSANIRGIEQFF.

The V gene is TRBV28, the J gene TRBJ2-7; the D call of TRBD1 rests on TCRdb alone, since no DNA is present to check it. Germline lookup yields CDR1 MDHEN and CDR2 SYDVKM. The CDR3 runs to 15 residues. This chain's CDR3 is CASQSLGTGVYEQYF.

The rearrangement links TRBV9 to TRBJ2-7. Germline V gene data show CDR1 as SGDLS and CDR2 as YYNGEE. The CDR3 is 15 amino acids. The CDR3 is CASSGEAGGPYEQYF.

This chain joins TRBV7-9 and TRBJ2-7; TCRdb lists TRBD1, though no DNA is available to test this call. The CDR3 contains 15 residues. The germline CDR1 and CDR2 sequences are SEHNR and FQNEAQ (reference sequence). The CDR3 here is CASSTSGSPPYEQYF.